This TCR beta chain was obtained from a study of cytomegalovirus exposure and HLA in healthy donors. Both 60 Vbeta primers and 13 Jbeta primers went into the PCR. Measured with immunoSEQ multiplex PCR; TCRdb has only the in-frame clones, and not every one. Here the sample spans under 150,000 clones, about 64% being singletons. Trimming removed 9 bases from V and 6 bases from J; junction bases left unmatched: 6. Per germline, CDR1 MNHNY and CDR2 SVGAGI (reference sequence). This CDR3 has 13 amino acids. This clone was recorded only once. Its cognate antigen is unknown. Study observations and caveats: Reports credit the classifier with highly specific, highly sensitive diagnosis of cytomegalovirus status. Across donors, sequencing depth was assumed by presence/absence analyses to be roughly uniform.

Source material: PBMCs. The sequence came from a young man in good health and CMV-seropositive. This rearrangement joins TRBV6-6 to TRBJ1-4, with TRBD1 matching 8 bases. This CDR3 is CARRDRSYEKLFF. DNA of the CDR3: TGTGCCAGAAGGGACAGGTCGTATGAAAAACTGTTTTTT.